In its sample, the clone carrying this T cell receptor beta chain was seen a few times. Germline V gives CDR1 DFQATT, CDR2 SNEGSKA (reference sequence). This CDR3 is built from 15 residues. J lost 0 bases, V lost 1 base, and 5 bases had no gene match. TCRdb used MiXCR to reprocess the RT-PCR reads, holding one entry per CDR3 protein. The sample contains about a million distinct CDR3 sequences, roughly 18% of which appear only once. The data were obtained in a study of patients and donors after allogeneic stem cell transplantation. The receptor's source is a human donor who was either an allogeneic HSCT recipient or a stem cell or donor lymphocyte infusion donor (not recorded which). It is not recorded whose cells these are; they may come from a transplant donor. The V call is TRBV20-1, the J call TRBJ1-2; TRBD1 aligns across 7 bases. Material: blood, either unsorted or a sorted T cell fraction (not recorded which). The CDR3 reads CSARARQGTNYGYTF. DNA of the CDR3: TGCAGTGCTAGAGCACGACAGGGAACTAACTATGGCTACACCTTC.